The rows below give T cell receptor beta chains drawn from one sample of a study of early T cells in non-severe SARS-CoV-2 infection. TCRdb re-called the 5' RACE reads through MiXCR, storing one row per CDR3 protein. The sample lists 62,000 or so distinct CDR3 sequences, roughly a tenth occurring once. The sample consisted of whole blood. These receptors originate from an adult who was a healthcare worker with PCR-confirmed SARS-CoV-2 infection or an uninfected control (not recorded which). CDR3s include the opening cysteine and the closing phenylalanine or tryptophan. The D gene is left open where the match is weak. The size of a clone is reported for some rows only, either as once, few or many, or as a class for expanded clones.

j_call,v_call,d_call,clone_size,cdr3_nt,cdr3_aa
TRBJ2-1,TRBV7-2,-,-,TGTGCCAGCAGCTTAGCGTTGGCCTTCTACTACAATGAGCAGTTCTTC,CASSLALAFYYNEQFF
TRBJ2-3,TRBV5-1,TRBD1,many,TGCGCCAGCAGCTGGACAGGGATTAGCACAGATACGCAGTATTTT,CASSWTGISTDTQYF
TRBJ1-1,TRBV29-1,TRBD1,many,TGCAGCGTCCAGGGGGCCACTGAAGCTTTCTTT,CSVQGATEAFF
TRBJ1-1,TRBV10-1,TRBD1,-,TGCGCCAGCAGCTACGAAAGGGACAGGGGGTACACTGAAGCTTTCTTT,CASSYERDRGYTEAFF
TRBJ1-4,TRBV5-1,-,many,TGCGCCAGCAGCTCCGGGGGCGGGAATTTTGCAACTAATGAAAAACTGTTTTTT,CASSSGGGNFATNEKLFF
TRBJ2-3,TRBV20-1,-,few,TGCAGTGCTACGGGATATTTAAGCACAGATACGCAGTATTTT,CSATGYLSTDTQYF
TRBJ1-2,TRBV7-2,-,-,TGTGCCAGCAGCTTAGAGGGCGGATATGGCTACACCTTC,CASSLEGGYGYTF
TRBJ2-1,TRBV12-3/TRBV12-4,-,-,TGTGCCAGCAGCAGGTCCAGAGTCAATGAGCAGTTCTTC,CASSRSRVNEQFF
TRBJ2-1,TRBV7-6,-,-,TGTGCCAGCAGCTTTATCGGGTCCTCCTACAATGAGCAGTTCTTC,CASSFIGSSYNEQFF
TRBJ1-2,TRBV20-1,TRBD1,-,TGCAGTGCTAGAGTTGGAATGGGACAGGGAGAGACTGGCTACACCTTC,CSARVGMGQGETGYTF
TRBJ1-5,TRBV19,-,few,TGTGCCAGTAGTATGGCGGCAGGAGATCAGCCCCAGCATTTT,CASSMAAGDQPQHF